The 27 T cell receptor beta chains presented below share a single source sample, sequenced in a study of CD8+ T cells in alopecia areata (dated by TCRdb to 2016 to 2019). Receptor libraries were prepared by the immunoSEQ multiplex PCR assay. To provide template for TCR sequencing, every sample had RNA extracted and reverse transcribed into cDNA. Here the immuneACCESS table is served through TCRdb, limited to in-frame sequences with V and J called. Missing clones are a known gap in these copies; in checked studies unresolved V genes cover under half, and the rest lacks a known reason. This sample gives approximately 150,000 clones in total; approximately 60% of them show up just once. The top ten clones comprise 4.5% to 5% of the sample. The sequenced sample was CD4+ T cells sorted from blood. The source of these receptors is a human donor in good health.

This rearrangement joins TRBV18 to TRBJ1-4; D not certain. V lost 5 bases to trimming and J lost 1 base, with 11 bases between them. The V gene's germline CDR1 is KGHSH and CDR2 LQKENI. CDR3 length: 15 amino acids. CDR3 bases: TGTGCCAGCTCAACACTGGGGAAAACTAATGAAAAACTGTTTTTT. Its translation: CASSTLGKTNEKLFF.

The V gene is TRBV25-1, the J gene TRBJ2-1; maybe TRBD1 (5 bases). Trimming cost V 6 bases and J 8 bases, with 17 bases left between them. CDR1 and CDR2 (germline): MGHDK, SYGVNS. CDR3 length: 14 residues. DNA of the CDR3: TGTGCCAGCAGCGAAGGTAGGGGTACGGATGAGCAGTTCTTC. Translation gives CASSEGRGTDEQFF.

The genes are TRBV27 and TRBJ2-7; 12 bases line up with TRBD1. Germline CDR1 reads MNHEY; CDR2 reads SMNVEV (reference sequence). CDR3 size: 14 residues. Germline trimming cut 4 bases from V and 7 bases from J; bases unmatched to any gene: 5. In DNA, the CDR3 is TGTGCCAGCAGTTCGTGGGACAGGGGGCAGGAGCAGTACTTC. Residues: CASSSWDRGQEQYF.

This clone has a handful of counts. The rearrangement links TRBV29-1 to TRBJ2-7, with a weak D call TRBD2 (5 bases). The V end lost 2 bases, the J end lost 4 bases, and 12 bases lay between the germline ends. The CDR3 covers 13 residues. The germline gives CDR1 SQVTM, CDR2 ANQGSEA. The CDR3 protein is CSVEPKLGYEQYF. In DNA form, the CDR3 reads TGCAGCGTTGAACCGAAACTAGGTTACGAGCAGTACTTC.

This clone was seen a few times. This chain connects TRBV29-1 to TRBJ2-7; D not certain. CDR3 size: 12 residues. Germline V gene data show CDR1 as SQVTM and CDR2 as ANQGSEA. Trimming took off 5 bases at V and 2 bases at J, with 10 bases between the two ends. This CDR3 is CSVSGQTYEQYF. CDR3 in DNA: TGCAGCGTTTCGGGTCAAACCTACGAGCAGTACTTC.

This chain uses TRBV5-1 with TRBJ1-1, with a tentative D call TRBD1 (5 bases). Germline V gives CDR1 SGHRS, CDR2 YFSETQ. The CDR3 is 15 amino acids. The V end was cut by 0 bases, the J end by 4 bases, with 13 bases between. The CDR3 spells CASSLVQGVGTEAFF. CDR3 sequence (DNA): TGCGCCAGCAGCTTGGTTCAGGGTGTCGGCACTGAAGCTTTCTTT.

This clone appeared a few times. V and J are TRBV29-1 and TRBJ2-3, with TRBD1 as a possible D gene (7 bases). CDR1 SQVTM and CDR2 ANQGSEA come from the germline V gene. V dropped 4 bases and J dropped 2 bases, with 13 bases sitting between them. This CDR3 contains 14 residues. CDR3 loop: CSVVGGGLTDTQYF. The CDR3 DNA follows: TGCAGCGTTGTTGGAGGGGGCCTCACAGATACGCAGTATTTT.

The rearrangement links TRBV11-1 to TRBJ2-5, with TRBD2 as a possible D gene (6 bases). Germline CDR1 and CDR2: SGHAT and FQDESV (reference sequence). The CDR3 is 15 amino acids. V was trimmed by 5 bases and J by 1 base, leaving 14 bases between them. The chain's CDR3 is CASSRGDGGQETQYF. The CDR3 region has the DNA TGTGCCAGCAGCCGCGGGGACGGCGGCCAAGAGACCCAGTACTTC.

J is TRBJ2-7 and V is TRBV29-1, with TRBD1 matching 7 bases. Trimming removed 0 bases from V and 6 bases from J; junction bases left unmatched: 5. The germline V gene encodes CDR1 SQVTM and CDR2 ANQGSEA. The CDR3 consists of 13 residues. The chain's CDR3 is CSVEEDRFSEQYF. Written as DNA, the CDR3 is TGCAGCGTTGAAGAGGACAGGTTCAGCGAGCAGTACTTC.

This rearrangement joins TRBV7-2 to TRBJ2-7; D is unclear. Trimming removed 5 bases at V and 2 bases at J, with 13 bases between. The CDR3 totals 14 residues. Germline values: CDR1 SGHTA, CDR2 FQGNSA. The CDR3 here is CASSQASIAYEQYF. The CDR3 nucleotides read TGTGCCAGCAGCCAAGCCTCGATAGCCTACGAGCAGTACTTC.

This clone was counted a few times. V and J are TRBV9 and TRBJ2-1; no clear D. Germline CDR1 reads SGDLS; CDR2 reads YYNGEE. V gave up 4 bases and J gave up 5 bases, with 13 bases separating them. This CDR3 contains 14 residues. In DNA form, the CDR3 reads TGTGCCAGCAGCCCTCAATTAGGGCACAATGAGCAGTTCTTC. Protein product: CASSPQLGHNEQFF.

J is TRBJ2-1 and V is TRBV29-1, with 11 bases fitting TRBD2. V shed 3 bases, J shed 14 bases, and the junction held 18 bases outside the gene matches. From germline, CDR1 is SQVTM and CDR2 ANQGSEA. CDR3 length equals 16 residues. The CDR3 reads CSVEGRWASGRTQKFF. CDR3 bases: TGCAGCGTTGAGGGGCGGTGGGCTAGCGGGAGGACCCAAAAGTTCTTC.

The rearrangement links TRBV4-1 to TRBJ1-4; 7 bases line up with TRBD1. The CDR3 length is 15 residues. Germline V gives CDR1 MGHRA, CDR2 YSYEKL. Losses at the gene ends were 1 base for V and 8 bases for J; bases not matched to a gene: 7. The CDR3 DNA reads TGCGCCAGCAGCCAAGCCGGGACAGTCTACGAAAAACTGTTTTTT. Protein sequence: CASSQAGTVYEKLFF.

The chain joins TRBV11-2 to TRBJ2-5, with no clear D. Deletions cut 4 bases from V and 4 bases from J, with 10 bases between. The CDR3 runs to 13 residues. Germline assignment: CDR1 SGHAT and CDR2 FQNNGV. The CDR3 DNA reads TGTGCCAGCAGCTCTGGGGTTTCAGAGACCCAGTACTTC. This translates into CASSSGVSETQYF.

This clone was seen once. The CDR3 loop is CASSLRALNTEAFF. CDR3 DNA: TGTGCCAGCTCACTCCGGGCGCTGAACACTGAAGCTTTCTTT. The gene calls are TRBV18 and TRBJ1-1, with D unclear. The CDR3 totals 14 residues. Germline V gives CDR1 KGHSH, CDR2 LQKENI. Trimming left V 4 bases short and J 0 bases short, with 9 bases between.

The table lists this clone with a few counts. The chain joins TRBV10-3 to TRBJ2-1; a possible D gene is TRBD2 (6 bases). This CDR3 has 13 residues. Looked up from germline, CDR1 is ENHRY and CDR2 is SYGVKD. The V gene lost 5 bases and the J gene lost 10 bases, with 15 bases spanning the gap. CDR3 sequence: CAISPEEAGEQFF. Written as DNA, the CDR3 is TGTGCCATCAGTCCTGAGGAGGCGGGGGAGCAGTTCTTC.

The chain has TRBV29-1 and TRBJ2-7, with D tentatively TRBD1 (7 bases). Germline CDR1 and CDR2: SQVTM and ANQGSEA. The V gene lost 4 bases and the J gene lost 1 base, with 14 bases spanning the gap. The CDR3 contains 14 residues. The CDR3 DNA reads TGCAGCGTTGCCCGGGGGACAGTATCCTACGAGCAGTACTTC. It yields the protein CSVARGTVSYEQYF.

The rearrangement links TRBV6-5 to TRBJ2-7; maybe TRBD2 (7 bases). The CDR3 contains 14 residues. Trimming pared 2 bases from V and 0 bases from J, leaving 8 bases between. The germline V gene has CDR1 MNHEY and CDR2 SVGAGI. The CDR3 DNA reads TGTGCCAGCAGTTACGGGGGGGCCTCCTACGAGCAGTACTTC. The encoded protein is CASSYGGASYEQYF.

The chain carries TRBV29-1 and TRBJ1-2, with D tentatively TRBD1 (5 bases). The CDR3 sequence is 11 residues long. Trimming pared 6 bases from V and 8 bases from J, leaving 13 bases between. In germline, CDR1 is SQVTM, CDR2 ANQGSEA. CDR3 sequence reads: CSVRRDLGYTF. CDR3 coding DNA: TGCAGCGTCCGGAGGGACCTCGGCTACACCTTC.

The chain is built from TRBV6-5 and TRBJ2-5; 7 bases are a match to TRBD1. J gave up 5 bases and V 5 bases, and 2 bases lay outside the gene matches. CDR1 and CDR2 from the germline V gene are MNHEY and SVGAGI. The CDR3 runs to 12 residues. The CDR3 protein is CASSPQGETQYF. In DNA, the CDR3 is TGTGCCAGCAGTCCACAGGGGGAGACCCAGTACTTC.

This chain joins TRBV5-6 and TRBJ1-2; TRBD1 agrees at 8 bases. Germline V gene lookup returns CDR1 SGHDT and CDR2 YYEEEE. The CDR3 is made up of 15 amino acids. Trimming cost V 4 bases and J 3 bases; bases outside gene matches: 8. The CDR3 DNA follows: TGTGCCAGCAGCGAAGTTCAGGGGGCGGACTATGGCTACACCTTC. Translated: CASSEVQGADYGYTF.

In its sample, this clone was seen a few times. This chain uses TRBV29-1 with TRBJ1-2; perhaps TRBD1 as D (5 bases). This CDR3 contains 12 residues. Trimming cost V 4 bases and J 4 bases, with 10 bases left between them. The germline V gene has CDR1 SQVTM and CDR2 ANQGSEA. The CDR3 DNA reads TGCAGCGTTGTAGGGGACTCCTATGGCTACACCTTC. It is translated as CSVVGDSYGYTF.

The V call is TRBV30, the J call TRBJ1-2; D gene ambiguous. This CDR3 region has 10 residues. V lost 4 bases and J 7 bases, leaving 7 bases between the germline ends. Germline CDR1 GTSNPN, CDR2 SVGIG (reference sequence). CDR3 bases: TGTGCCTGGAACAAGGGTGGCTACACCTTC. This encodes CAWNKGGYTF.

With respect to this clone: The same CDR3 arises from other DNA sequences in this sample as well. V and J are TRBV27 and TRBJ2-3; 10 bases align to TRBD2. V shed 3 bases and J 0 bases; nucleotides not matched to a gene: 0. From germline, CDR1 is MNHEY and CDR2 SMNVEV (reference sequence). The CDR3 spans 15 residues. Written as DNA, the CDR3 is TGTGCCAGCAGTTTGACTAGCGGGAGCACAGATACGCAGTATTTT. Its protein product is CASSLTSGSTDTQYF.

The chain's CDR3 is CASSQCAFGGKETQYF. The CDR3 region has the DNA TGCGCCAGCAGTCAATGCGCATTCGGGGGGAAAGAGACCCAGTACTTC. The chain uses TRBV23-1 and TRBJ2-5; TRBD2 matches at 7 bases. TRBV23-1 is an open reading frame whose function is uncertain. The CDR3 is 16 amino acids. J lost 3 bases, V lost 1 base, and 8 bases had no gene match.

The V and J genes are TRBV30 and TRBJ2-1; D is ambiguous. V was shortened by 3 bases and J by 6 bases, with 12 bases between the two germline ends. The CDR3 spans 13 residues. The germline V gene has CDR1 GTSNPN and CDR2 SVGIG (reference sequence). Here the CDR3 reads CAWSHLYGNEQFF. The CDR3 DNA follows: TGTGCCTGGAGCCACCTTTACGGCAATGAGCAGTTCTTC.

This clone has a single count. Other DNA sequences in this specimen translate into the identical CDR3. This rearrangement joins TRBV4-1 to TRBJ2-3; D is unclear. Germline loops: CDR1 MGHRA, CDR2 YSYEKL. There are 14 residues in the CDR3. Trimming pared 1 base from V and 0 bases from J, leaving 5 bases between. CDR3: CASSQGDSTDTQYF. The CDR3 DNA is TGCGCCAGCAGCCAAGGGGATAGCACAGATACGCAGTATTTT.